This T cell receptor (beta chain) was identified in a study of shared clonotypes between healthy human individuals. A note on this clone: Its antigen is unidentified.

The study, taken as a whole, reports: Against clonotypes common to all four donors, non-shared ones had lower generation probabilities. As a rule, naive subsets had a larger estimated richness than memory subsets.

Deep level was the assay's run setting. Clones were sequenced by immunoSEQ multiplex PCR, and TCRdb holds only the in-frame ones, with some missing. Altogether some 630,000 clones are present, approximately 96% being singletons, with the ten largest covering about 0.12%. J lost 7 bases, V lost 8 bases, and 11 bases had no gene match. The CDR3 length is 14 residues. The germline V gene has CDR1 MGHRA and CDR2 YSYEKL. Naive CD8 cells, CD45RO-negative and positively selected for CCR7, excluded terminally differentiated effector memory CD45RA+ cells. This TCR was sampled from a woman aged 25 to 39 in good health. The V and J genes are TRBV4-1 and TRBJ2-1, with 7 bases that match TRBD2. The sample consisted of naive CD8+ T cells sorted from blood. DNA of the CDR3: TGCGCCAGCGGAGTCGGGCCCGGGGGGAATGAGCAGTTCTTC. Translating gives CASGVGPGGNEQFF.